This TCR beta chain was sequenced in a study of blood T cell repertoires in COVID-19. Study at large: COVID-19 samples, acute and convalescent, were from the United States, Italy and Spain. The cDNA or gDNA used as material had been derived from T cells, B-cell-depleted T cells, or PBMCs.

Trimming left V 4 bases short and J 3 bases short, with 6 bases between. Looked up from germline, CDR1 is SNHLY and CDR2 is FYNNEI. This CDR3 comprises 12 residues. Study processing details: It was from reference gene primer amplification that nucleated cell counts were estimated. Libraries were prepared by immunoSEQ multiplex PCR; TCRdb keeps only in-frame clonotypes and omits some of them. That table supplies the V and J calls and clone size; D and trimming were determined from the DNA. The sample has 120,000 to 150,000 clones, around 81% seen once. The chain carries TRBV2 and TRBJ1-1, with a weak D call TRBD1 (5 bases). This receptor was taken from a human donor in a cohort sampled during active COVID-19. Sequenced material: peripheral blood. CDR3 loop: CASSGGDTEAFF. CDR3 in DNA: TGTGCCAGCAGTGGGGGGGACACTGAAGCTTTCTTT.